The rows below give T cell receptor beta chains drawn from one sample of a study of cytotoxic CD8 clonotypes in ibrutinib-treated CLL. Data came from immunoSEQ multiplex PCR; TCRdb stores just in-frame clones and leaves some out. The sample yields 100,000 to 150,000 clones, approximately 85% seen once. The material was PBMCs, obtained after 24 months of ibrutinib treatment. Receptors were obtained from a human donor with chronic lymphocytic leukemia. Both conserved end residues are part of each CDR3. D genes are given only for firm matches. Clone size is given for some rows only: seen once, a few or many times, or a class if the clone is expanded.

v_call	j_call	d_call	clone_size	cdr3_nt	cdr3_aa
TRBV9	TRBJ2-3	-	-	TGTGCCAGCAGCGAATTCACAGATACGCAGTATTTT	CASSEFTDTQYF
TRBV6-5	TRBJ1-2	-	-	TGTGCCAGCAACGCCGGATTTAGTCTCTATGGCTACACCTTC	CASNAGFSLYGYTF
TRBV5-1	TRBJ2-5	-	-	TGCGCCAGCAGCTTGGCCGTCGAGACCCAGTACTTC	CASSLAVETQYF
TRBV5-4	TRBJ1-3	-	-	TGTGCCAGCAGCGTAGACAGTACTGGAAACACCATATATTTT	CASSVDSTGNTIYF
TRBV5-4	TRBJ1-3	-	-	TGTGCCAGCAGCTCGGATTACGGCCCGGGAAACACCATATATTTT	CASSSDYGPGNTIYF
TRBV19	TRBJ2-7	-	few	TGTGCCAGTAGTATACAGGCCGGGGGCGAGCAGTACTTC	CASSIQAGGEQYF
TRBV4-2	TRBJ2-1	-	-	TGTGCCAGCAGCCAAGATTATGGAACTAGTTTCCCCTACAATGAGCAGTTCTTC	CASSQDYGTSFPYNEQFF
TRBV5-6	TRBJ1-5	-	-	TGTGCCAGCAGCCTAGGACAGTACTATCAGCCCCAGCATTTT	CASSLGQYYQPQHF
TRBV6-6	TRBJ2-1	TRBD2	once	TGTGCCAGCTGGTCTAGCGGGAGATTGGAGCAGTTCTTC	CASWSSGRLEQFF
TRBV4-2	TRBJ2-2	TRBD1	-	TGTGCCAGCAGAGGACAGGGAAGTTCCGGGGAGCTGTTTTTT	CASRGQGSSGELFF
TRBV7-2	TRBJ2-4	-	-	TGTGCCAGCAACAAGCCATCTGGGGGAAACATTCAGTACTTC	CASNKPSGGNIQYF
TRBV7-2	TRBJ2-7	TRBD2	-	TGTGCCAGCAGCTTAGTCGGCCTAGCGGGAGACGAGCAGTACTTC	CASSLVGLAGDEQYF
TRBV5-1	TRBJ2-7	-	-	TGCGCCAGCAGCTTGGGTGTGGGACCCACTAATGAGCAGTACTTC	CASSLGVGPTNEQYF
TRBV9	TRBJ2-2	-	-	TGTGCCAGCAGCGTAGAACCGATCCTCACCGGGGAGCTGTTTTTT	CASSVEPILTGELFF
TRBV9	TRBJ2-5	-	-	TGTGCCAGCAGCGTGGCGAGCGGCCCCGAGACCCAGTACTTC	CASSVASGPETQYF
TRBV6-4	TRBJ2-7	-	few	TGTGCCAGCAGTGACTTGGCAGGGGACCAAGGCGAGCAGTACTTC	CASSDLAGDQGEQYF
TRBV6-5	TRBJ2-2	-	once	TGTGCCAGCAGTTACGACGGGGCTTCTACCGGGGAGCTGTTTTTT	CASSYDGASTGELFF
TRBV5-6	TRBJ1-2	TRBD1	-	TGTGCCAGCAGCTTGCGGGACCGGGACAGGGGGCCAAGGGGCTACACCTTC	CASSLRDRDRGPRGYTF
TRBV6-5	TRBJ1-4	-	-	TGTGCCAGCAGACATGACAGTGCAACTAATGAAAAACTGTTTTTT	CASRHDSATNEKLFF
TRBV9	TRBJ1-3	-	-	TGTGCCAGCAGCGTTGACACCAGGGGAAACACCATATATTTT	CASSVDTRGNTIYF
TRBV6-1	TRBJ1-1	TRBD1	-	TGTGCCAGCAGTGAATACTGGGACAGCGAAGCTTTCTTT	CASSEYWDSEAFF
TRBV11-2	TRBJ1-1	TRBD1	-	TGTGCCAGCAGCCACCGTGGATCCCGGGACAGGGGCACTGAAGCTTTCTTT	CASSHRGSRDRGTEAFF